A selection of T cell receptor beta chains follows, all from one sample in a study of blood T cell repertoires in COVID-19. Some clones are missing from TCRdb's copy, which holds only in-frame ones; the method was immunoSEQ multiplex PCR. The sample records around 180,000 clones, roughly 77% being singletons. Sequenced sample: peripheral blood. The receptors originated from a man aged 65-85 years with active or convalescent COVID-19. Both conserved end residues are part of each CDR3. The D gene is left open where the match is weak. Clone size is given for some rows only: seen once, a few or many times, or a class if the clone is expanded.

abundance | j_gene | v_gene | d_gene | CDR3nt | CDR3aa
few | TRBJ2-7 | TRBV11-2 | NA | TGTGCCAGCAGCTCTCTTGTCAGGGTCCACGAGCAGTACTTC | CASSSLVRVHEQYF
NA | TRBJ2-3 | TRBV7-2 | TRBD2 | TGTGCCAGCAGCCTCCTCCCAGCGGGGGGGCTGGGCACAGATACGCAGTATTTT | CASSLLPAGGLGTDTQYF
NA | TRBJ1-5 | TRBV18 | NA | TGTGCCAGCTCAGCAGGGTTCAATCAGCCCCAGCATTTT | CASSAGFNQPQHF
NA | TRBJ2-1 | TRBV9 | TRBD2 | TGTGCCAGCAGCCCTAGAGCGGGGGACTACAATGAGCAGTTCTTC | CASSPRAGDYNEQFF
NA | TRBJ1-2 | TRBV28 | NA | TGTGCGATTACCACGAGCGGGGGCGTTTCGCGGGGCTACACCTTC | CAITTSGGVSRGYTF
NA | TRBJ1-3 | TRBV4-2 | TRBD1 | TGTGCCAGCAGCACCCGACAGGGCGGTCTTGGAAACACCATATATTTT | CASSTRQGGLGNTIYF
NA | TRBJ2-1 | TRBV11-2 | TRBD2 | TGTGCCAGCAGCCTAGAGGAAGCGGGAGGGCCGTATGAGCAGTTCTTC | CASSLEEAGGPYEQFF
NA | TRBJ1-5 | TRBV19 | NA | TGTGCTTCAGGATGGGCAATCAATCAGCCCCAGCATTTT | CASGWAINQPQHF
NA | TRBJ1-4 | TRBV9 | NA | TGTGCCAGCAGCCCCGGGATCACAACTAATGAAAAACTGTTTTTT | CASSPGITTNEKLFF
few | TRBJ2-3 | TRBV4-2 | NA | TGTGCCAGCAGCCAAGCGAGCGGCGGAGATACGCAGTATTTT | CASSQASGGDTQYF
NA | TRBJ2-1 | TRBV5-1 | TRBD2 | TGCGCCAGCAGCTTAAGACTAGCGGGAAACAATGAGCAGTTCTTC | CASSLRLAGNNEQFF
NA | TRBJ1-5 | TRBV18 | NA | TGTGCCAGCTCGCAATCTTTGCGGGACGCCAATCAGCCCCAGCATTTT | CASSQSLRDANQPQHF
NA | TRBJ1-1 | TRBV7-2 | NA | TGTGCCAGCAGCTTACAGAAGAACACTGAAGCTTTCTTT | CASSLQKNTEAFF
NA | TRBJ2-3 | TRBV18 | TRBD1 | TGTGCCAGCTCACCCCCGGGACAGGCAAGTACGCAGTATTTT | CASSPPGQASTQYF
NA | TRBJ1-4 | TRBV27 | NA | TGTGCCAGCAGTTTACGGGGGGGCGCCGGTGAAAAACTGTTTTTT | CASSLRGGAGEKLFF
many | TRBJ1-2 | TRBV2 | TRBD1 | TGTGCCAGCACGACAGGGGGCAAAGGCTACACCTTC | CASTTGGKGYTF
NA | TRBJ1-3 | TRBV6-5 | TRBD1 | TGTGCCAGCACCACGACACAGGGGTCTGGAAACACCATATATTTT | CASTTTQGSGNTIYF
NA | TRBJ2-7 | TRBV18 | TRBD1 | TGTGCCAGCTCACCATCGGCCGGGACAGGGGGCTACGAGCAGTACTTC | CASSPSAGTGGYEQYF
NA | TRBJ2-3 | TRBV28 | TRBD2 | TGTGCCAGCAGTGCCCCCGGTAGCGGGACTAGCACAGATACGCAGTATTTT | CASSAPGSGTSTDTQYF
NA | TRBJ2-5 | TRBV5-1 | TRBD1 | TGCGCCAGCACTGGGACAGGGGGCTATCAAGAGACCCAGTACTTC | CASTGTGGYQETQYF
NA | TRBJ2-2 | TRBV18 | TRBD2 | TGTGCCAGCTCACCAAGGTCAGGGAGGGACACCGGGGAGCTGTTTTTT | CASSPRSGRDTGELFF
NA | TRBJ2-3 | TRBV14 | NA | TGTGCCAGCAGCCCCTTTGGCACAGATACGCAGTATTTT | CASSPFGTDTQYF
few | TRBJ1-5 | TRBV19 | NA | TGTGCCAGTAGTTTGGGCAGCAACAATCAGCCCCAGCATTTT | CASSLGSNNQPQHF
NA | TRBJ2-1 | TRBV7-9 | TRBD2 | TGTGCCAGCAGCTCGCTAGCGGGCTACAATGAGCAGTTCTTC | CASSSLAGYNEQFF
NA | TRBJ2-1 | TRBV4-2 | TRBD2 | TGTGCCAGCAACCGACTAGCGGGAAATGAGCAGTTCTTC | CASNRLAGNEQFF
NA | TRBJ1-1 | TRBV30 | TRBD1 | TGTGCCTGGAGCACAAAACAGGGGGTAAGACGCACTGAAGCTTTCTTT | CAWSTKQGVRRTEAFF
NA | TRBJ1-6 | TRBV7-9 | NA | TGTGCCAGCAGCTTCACAGGGCGGGATTCACCCCTCCACTTT | CASSFTGRDSPLHF
NA | TRBJ1-5 | TRBV6-5 | TRBD1 | TGTGCCAGTAAACAGGGGTTAGGGATCAATCAGCCCCAGCATTTT | CASKQGLGINQPQHF
once | TRBJ1-1 | TRBV18 | NA | TGTGCCAGCTCACCGGCGAGGGACACTGAAGCTTTCTTT | CASSPARDTEAFF
NA | TRBJ2-5 | TRBV27 | NA | TGTGCCAGCAGTTTGTTGAGGCAAAATGGGGCCCAAGAGACCCAGTACTTC | CASSLLRQNGAQETQYF
few | TRBJ2-7 | TRBV29-1 | TRBD2 | TGCAGCGCCGGCCTCAGCGGGACCTACGAGCAGTACTTC | CSAGLSGTYEQYF
few | TRBJ2-7 | TRBV18 | TRBD1 | TGTGCCAGCTCATCCGGGACAGGGATCTCCTACGAGCAGTACTTC | CASSSGTGISYEQYF
once | TRBJ2-4 | TRBV3-1/TRBV3-2 | TRBD1 | TGTGCCAGCAGCCAAGATCTAATAGGGGGCTTGGACATTCAGTACTTC | CASSQDLIGGLDIQYF
NA | TRBJ2-1 | TRBV7-9 | TRBD2 | TGTGCCAGCAGCTTAGAGATGGGACTAGCGGGAGCGGGTGAGCAGTTCTTC | CASSLEMGLAGAGEQFF
NA | TRBJ1-1 | TRBV6-5 | NA | TGTGCCAGCAGTTACACAGGGTTGGACACTGAAGCTTTCTTT | CASSYTGLDTEAFF
NA | TRBJ2-6 | TRBV6-1 | TRBD2 | TGTGCCAGCAGTGGGTTTAGTAGCGGGGGTTCTGGGGCCAACGTCCTGACTTTC | CASSGFSSGGSGANVLTF
NA | TRBJ1-6 | TRBV4-2 | NA | TGTGCCAGCAGCCAAGAAATCGTTTATAATTCACCCCTCCACTTT | CASSQEIVYNSPLHF
NA | TRBJ2-5 | TRBV6-5 | TRBD2 | TGTGCCAGCAGTCCAGGGACTAGCCAAGAGACCCAGTACTTC | CASSPGTSQETQYF
few | TRBJ1-2 | TRBV10-3 | NA | TGTGCCCTCGGGGCAGGGAGGAGCTACACCTTC | CALGAGRSYTF
NA | TRBJ1-2 | TRBV19 | TRBD1 | TGTGCCAGTACGGGACAGGGGAACTATGGCTACACCTTC | CASTGQGNYGYTF
NA | TRBJ2-2 | TRBV11-2 | TRBD2 | TGTGCCAGCAGGTCCCTCCTCCGGACTAGCGGTAGTACCGGGGAGCTGTTTTTT | CASRSLLRTSGSTGELFF
NA | TRBJ1-6 | TRBV5-6 | TRBD1 | TGTGCCAGCAGCTTGGGGGCAGGGGGAAGGATGTCCCTCCACTTT | CASSLGAGGRMSLHF
NA | TRBJ2-5 | TRBV6-6 | NA | TGTGCCAGCACTTACCAAGAGACCCAGTACTTC | CASTYQETQYF
NA | TRBJ1-1 | TRBV30 | NA | TGTGCCTGGAGGGTACACAACACTGAAGCTTTCTTT | CAWRVHNTEAFF
NA | TRBJ1-2 | TRBV5-1 | NA | TGCGCCAGCAGCAGGGGAACAGACCCTAACTATGGCTACACCTTC | CASSRGTDPNYGYTF
NA | TRBJ2-7 | TRBV16 | TRBD1 | TGTGCCAGCAGCCAAACGTCGGGACAGGGTATAGGTGAGCAGTACTTC | CASSQTSGQGIGEQYF
NA | TRBJ2-7 | TRBV7-2 | NA | TGTGCCAGCAGCTTAGAAGCTCGGGTAACCTACGAGCAGTACTTC | CASSLEARVTYEQYF
NA | TRBJ2-3 | TRBV6-5 | NA | TGTGCCAGCAGTTACGGGACTTCTAGCACAGATACGCAGTATTTT | CASSYGTSSTDTQYF
NA | TRBJ1-1 | TRBV7-2 | NA | TGTGCCAGCAGCTTAGCAGGGGCGAACACTGAAGCTTTCTTT | CASSLAGANTEAFF
NA | TRBJ2-3 | TRBV9 | NA | TGTGCCAGCAGCGCGATGTTACCCGGGAGCACAGATACGCAGTATTTT | CASSAMLPGSTDTQYF
NA | TRBJ2-3 | TRBV5-1 | NA | TGCGCCAGCAGCCCCTGGGCTAGCTCTAGCACAGATACGCAGTATTTT | CASSPWASSSTDTQYF
few | TRBJ2-3 | TRBV4-2 | TRBD2 | TGTGCCAGCCGGGGACTAGCGGTCACAGATACGCAGTATTTT | CASRGLAVTDTQYF
once | TRBJ1-1 | TRBV19 | NA | TGTGCCAGTCAACTCGGAGGGCAAACTGAAGCTTTCTTT | CASQLGGQTEAFF
NA | TRBJ2-5 | TRBV30 | NA | TGTGCCTGGAGTGTATCGGGGGGCCTCGGAGAGACCCAGTACTTC | CAWSVSGGLGETQYF
NA | TRBJ2-5 | TRBV7-7 | TRBD2 | TGTGCTAGCAGCTTAAGTAGCGGGAGCGAAGAGACCCAGTACTTC | CASSLSSGSEETQYF
NA | TRBJ2-5 | TRBV27 | TRBD2 | TGTGCCAGCAGTTCTAGGGGTAGCGGGGGGCCCCAAGAGACCCAGTACTTC | CASSSRGSGGPQETQYF
NA | TRBJ1-5 | TRBV5-1 | NA | TGCGCCAGCAGCTTGGGGGAGAGCAATCAGCCCCAGCATTTT | CASSLGESNQPQHF